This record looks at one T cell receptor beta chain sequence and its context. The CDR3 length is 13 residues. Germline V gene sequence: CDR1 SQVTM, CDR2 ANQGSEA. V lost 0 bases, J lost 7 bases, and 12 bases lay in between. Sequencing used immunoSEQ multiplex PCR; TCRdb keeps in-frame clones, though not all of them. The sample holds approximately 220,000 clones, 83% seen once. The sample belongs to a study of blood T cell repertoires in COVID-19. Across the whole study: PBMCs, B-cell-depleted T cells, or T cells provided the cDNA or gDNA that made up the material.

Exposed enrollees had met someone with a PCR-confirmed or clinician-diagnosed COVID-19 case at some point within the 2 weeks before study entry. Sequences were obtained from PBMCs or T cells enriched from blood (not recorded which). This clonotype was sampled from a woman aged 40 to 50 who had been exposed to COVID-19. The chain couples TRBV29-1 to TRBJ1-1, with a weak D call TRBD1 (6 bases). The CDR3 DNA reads TGCAGCGTTGAAGACGGGGACACTCTTGAAGCTTTCTTT. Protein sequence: CSVEDGDTLEAFF.